The entry below gives a single T cell receptor (beta chain) sequence along with its context. Its recognized antigen is unknown. Per-base qualities were not stored, and no clone one base away is much larger. This sample was included in a study of blood T cell repertoires in COVID-19 (dated by TCRdb to the early 2020s). As for the study more broadly: Collaborator samples came from the United States, Italy and Spain and covered acute and convalescent phases of COVID-19. The repertoires were made available in a free public database intended to serve as a resource for research on the immune response to SARS-CoV-2. Where available, HLA class I and class II types were taken from metadata supplied by the sample provider and were not determined by assay-based typing. The prospective study material was composed of cDNA or gDNA derived from T cells, B-cell-depleted T cells, or PBMCs. The samples were drawn from the first 160 participants of the ongoing ImmuneRACE study and from under 1,500 subjects provided by 6 global collaborators. Nearly every sample came with metadata listing a de-identified subject ID, COVID-19 status, age in years and sex. The dataset comprised deeply sampled blood TCRbeta repertoires from subjects exposed to, actively infected with, or recovered from COVID-19. The research as a whole found: Clinical and demographic metadata were provided uncurated, with the amount varying by source and participant.

TCRbeta CDR3 regions were amplified from genomic DNA using the immunoSEQ Assay, a bias-controlled multiplex PCR. The study's processing was this. The number of nucleated cells in each sample was estimated from the amplification of reference gene primers within the assay. To quantify the absolute abundance of each unique TCRbeta CDR3 rearrangement, sequence reads were collapsed and filtered. Productive Simpson clonality was computed per sample as the square root of Simpson's diversity index over productive rearrangements. What TCRdb holds here is the immuneACCESS table cut down to in-frame rearrangements. Part of the clones is not present; checked against another copy, under half of the missing clones reflect an unresolved V gene, and the others are unexplained. Clone size and V and J calls were adopted from that table, with D and trimming inferred from the DNA. In all, the sample holds some 670,000 clones, and about 90% of those were seen once. The ten largest clones represent under 0.3% of the sample.

As encoded in the germline V gene, CDR1 is MGHDK while CDR2 is SYGVNS. The CDR3 measures 15 amino acids from cysteine to phenylalanine. The retained sequence is limited to the CDR3, 45 bases, with the frame set at the first base. The germline V end is reduced by 0 bases and the J end by 0 bases; junction bases left unmatched: 1. Whole blood was collected in K2EDTA tubes by collaborating institutions according to the institutions' own protocols. For TCRbeta analysis, collaborators shipped samples in one of three forms: frozen whole blood, isolated PBMCs, or DNA extracted from either of those sample types.

The sample was peripheral blood. The clonotype was recovered from a woman aged 18-29 years with acute or convalescent COVID-19. The chain uses TRBV25-1 and TRBJ2-5, and TRBD2 aligns with 7 junction nucleotides. CDR3 reads: CASSEYGGNQETQYF. The nucleotide sequence reads TGTGCCAGCAGTGAATACGGGGGGAACCAAGAGACCCAGTACTTC.